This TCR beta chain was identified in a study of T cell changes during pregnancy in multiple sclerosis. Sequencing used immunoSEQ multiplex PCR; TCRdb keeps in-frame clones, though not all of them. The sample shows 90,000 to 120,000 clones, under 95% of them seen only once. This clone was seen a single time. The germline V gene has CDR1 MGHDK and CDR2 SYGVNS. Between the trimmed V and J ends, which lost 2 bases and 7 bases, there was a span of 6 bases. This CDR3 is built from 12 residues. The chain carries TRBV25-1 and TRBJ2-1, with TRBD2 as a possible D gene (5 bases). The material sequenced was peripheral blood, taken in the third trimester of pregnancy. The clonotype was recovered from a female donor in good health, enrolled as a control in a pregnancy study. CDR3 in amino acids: CASSETGNEQFF. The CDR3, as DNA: TGTGCCAGCAGTGAAACGGGAAATGAGCAGTTCTTC.